The clone carrying this TCR beta chain was observed once. What it binds is unknown. V lost 0 bases to trimming and J lost 4 bases, with 13 bases between them. Germline V gives CDR1 MGHRA, CDR2 YSYEKL. The CDR3 consists of 16 residues. This sample was included in a study of blood T cells in healthy people across ages. Study-level results: Fewer expanded clones and more diversity marked long-lived versus aged donors.

A second about 6 to 12 cycle PCR used barcoded and J-beta primers. From the 5' RACE reads, TCRdb called clonotypes with MiXCR, one entry per CDR3 protein. Among 2 million or so distinct CDR3 sequences, around 50% were seen once, and the ten largest hold 2.1%. Sequenced material: blood. The source of this sequence is a middle-aged woman in good health. The chain carries TRBV4-1 and TRBJ1-5; D might be TRBD1 (5 bases). The CDR3 protein is CASSQEHSGDNQPQHF. CDR3 bases: TGCGCCAGCAGCCAAGAACATTCGGGGGATAATCAGCCCCAGCATTTT.